This passage covers 15 T cell receptor beta chains from one sample sequenced in a study of shared clonotypes between healthy human individuals. The protocol was immunoSEQ multiplex PCR, while the TCRdb copy is restricted to in-frame clones and leaves out a portion. The sample has some 900,000 clones; less than 85% are singletons. Sequences were obtained from memory CD4+ T cells sorted from blood. The subset was: CD45RA-negative fraction. The receptor source for this set is a man younger than 35 in good health.

The chain carries TRBV18 and TRBJ2-7; 8 bases are shared with TRBD1. The CDR3 length is 15 residues. Trimming cost V 4 bases and J 1 base; bases outside gene matches: 6. CDR1 and CDR2 from the germline V gene are KGHSH and LQKENI. In DNA form, the CDR3 reads TGTGCCAGCTCACTGGGACAGGAGGGGTCCTACGAGCAGTACTTC. Protein product: CASSLGQEGSYEQYF.

In its sample, this clone was seen once. The chain joins TRBV19 to TRBJ2-2; D gene unclear. The CDR3 contains 15 residues. The V end lost 5 bases, the J end lost 3 bases, and 13 bases lay between the germline ends. CDR1 is LNHDA and CDR2 is SQIVND in the germline V gene (reference sequence). Written as DNA, the CDR3 is TGTGCCAGTAGTGGCCTAGATAGGGACACCGGGGAGCTGTTTTTT. Translation: CASSGLDRDTGELFF.

This clone came up a few times. The chain recombines TRBV5-3 with TRBJ1-5; 7 positions match TRBD1. TRBV5-3 is an ORF; its function is uncertain. This CDR3 is built from 18 residues. Losses at the gene ends were 2 bases for V and 2 bases for J; bases not matched to a gene: 13. CDR3 nucleotide sequence: TGTGCCAGAAGCTTCTTCGCAGGGGGAGGTAGGTGCAATCAGCCCCAGCATTTT. This gives the protein CARSFFAGGGRCNQPQHF.

This clone showed up just a few times. The rearrangement links TRBV11-3 to TRBJ2-3; 8 bases match TRBD1. CDR1 SGHNT and CDR2 YENEEA come from the germline V gene. The CDR3 loop spans 12 amino acids. V dropped 5 bases and J dropped 14; count of bases not matched to a gene: 9. The CDR3 DNA follows: TGTGCCAGCAGCATAATCAGGACAGGGCCGTATTTT. It translates to CASSIIRTGPYF.

This clone has only a few counts. This chain connects TRBV29-1 to TRBJ1-2; D is perhaps TRBD1 (5 bases). Trimming cost V 4 bases and J 0 bases, with 12 bases left between them. The CDR3 runs to 14 residues. CDR1 SQVTM and CDR2 ANQGSEA come from the germline V gene. CDR3 sequence (DNA): TGCAGCGTTGGGCCCGGGGGAGCTAACTATGGCTACACCTTC. Encoded protein: CSVGPGGANYGYTF. Looking up the rest from reference TRBV29-1 and TRBJ1-2 gives the full variable domain: SAVISQKPSRDICQRGTSLTIQCQVDSQVTMMFWYRQQPGQSLTLIATANQGSEATYESGFVIDKFPISRPNLTFSTLTVSNMSPEDSSIYLCSVGPGGANYGYTFGSGTRLTVV.

This chain joins TRBV28 and TRBJ1-2, with D possibly matching TRBD1 (6 bases). The germline V gene encodes CDR1 MDHEN and CDR2 SYDVKM. The CDR3 totals 13 residues. The V end was cut by 4 bases, the J end by 5 bases, with 11 bases between. CDR3 in DNA: TGTGCCAGCAGTTCGGTGACAGGATATGGCTACACCTTC. Its protein is CASSSVTGYGYTF.

This clone was observed a handful of times. The J gene is TRBJ1-2, the V gene TRBV9, with 7 bases lining up with TRBD1. Looked up from germline, CDR1 is SGDLS and CDR2 is YYNGEE. The CDR3 is made up of 14 amino acids. Germline trimming cut 0 bases from V and 4 bases from J; bases unmatched to any gene: 3. The chain's CDR3 is CASSVGEGAYGYTF. The CDR3 DNA sequence: TGTGCCAGCAGCGTAGGTGAGGGGGCCTATGGCTACACCTTC. The full variable domain, completed using reference TRBV9 and TRBJ1-2, is DSGVTQTPKHLITATGQRVTLRCSPRSGDLSVYWYQQSLDQGLQFLIQYYNGEERAKGNILERFSAQQFPDLHSELNLSSLELGDSALYFCASSVGEGAYGYTFGSGTRLTVV.

The chain is built from TRBV7-8 and TRBJ2-7; tentative D call: TRBD2 (5 bases). CDR1 and CDR2 from the germline V gene are SGHVS and FQNEAQ. The CDR3 extends over 14 amino acids. The V and J ends lost 1 base and 6 bases respectively, with 13 bases between them. CDR3 protein: CASSLVRAVGEQYF. For the CDR3, the DNA is TGTGCCAGCAGCTTAGTGAGAGCGGTCGGCGAGCAGTACTTC.

This chain uses TRBV4-1 with TRBJ1-3; 10 nucleotides agree with TRBD1. The CDR3 sequence is 17 residues long. V was clipped by 0 bases and J by 1 base; unmatched bases: 3. CDR1 and CDR2 (germline): MGHRA, YSYEKL. The CDR3 nucleotides are TGCGCCAGCAGCCAAGAGGGGACAGGGGCGTCTGGAAACACCATATATTTT. It encodes CASSQEGTGASGNTIYF.

The chain has TRBV30 and TRBJ2-2, with D hard to call. The CDR3 is 13 residues long. Germline CDR1 GTSNPN, CDR2 SVGIG (reference sequence). V was trimmed by 4 bases and J by 1 base, leaving 7 bases between them. The CDR3 DNA follows: TGTGCCTGGAAAGCTGGGAACACCGGGGAGCTGTTTTTT. Protein: CAWKAGNTGELFF.

The J gene is TRBJ2-7, the V gene TRBV7-9, with D uncertain. The V and J ends lost 5 bases and 0 bases respectively, with 8 bases between them. Germline V gene lookup returns CDR1 SEHNR and CDR2 FQNEAQ (reference sequence). This CDR3 has 13 residues. The CDR3 bases are TGTGCCAGCAGCCCCCCAAGCTCCTACGAGCAGTACTTC. Amino acids: CASSPPSSYEQYF. Full variable domain (outside the CDR3, taken from reference TRBV7-9 and TRBJ2-7): DTGVSQNPRHKITKRGQNVTFRCDPISEHNRLYWYRQTLGQGPEFLTYFQNEAQLEKSRLLSDRFSAERPKGSFSTLEIQRTEQGDSAMYLCASSPPSSYEQYFGPGTRLTVT.

This sequence joins TRBV5-4 and TRBJ1-6, with D unresolved. This CDR3 is built from 15 residues. With 0 bases removed from V and 6 bases from J, the gap between germline ends came to 10 bases. Germline CDR1 and CDR2: SGHNT and YYREEE (reference sequence). CDR3 residues: CASSLGHGSNSPLHF. The CDR3 nucleotides are TGTGCCAGCAGCTTGGGCCACGGGAGTAATTCACCCCTCCACTTT.

The rearrangement links TRBV4-2 to TRBJ2-7, with TRBD1 matching over 11 bases. Per the germline V gene, CDR1 is LGHNA and CDR2 is YNFKEQ. This CDR3 region has 16 residues. V was clipped by 4 bases and J by 5 bases; unmatched bases: 10. CDR3 bases: TGTGCCAGCAGCCCGCGGACAGGGGGCGCGGGGAACGAGCAGTACTTC. Protein product: CASSPRTGGAGNEQYF.

The V call is TRBV28, the J call TRBJ2-5; the D call may be TRBD1 or TRBD2 (5 bases each). The CDR3 covers 15 residues. V was trimmed by 6 bases and J by 1 base, leaving 15 bases between them. Germline CDR1 and CDR2: MDHEN and SYDVKM. CDR3 DNA sequence: TGTGCCAGCAGAAAGTCCAGGGAGAGCCAAGAGACCCAGTACTTC. As protein: CASRKSRESQETQYF.

This clone was counted a few times. The rearrangement joins TRBV30 to TRBJ1-6, with 9 bases fitting TRBD1. From germline, CDR1 is GTSNPN and CDR2 SVGIG (reference sequence). The CDR3 is made up of 13 amino acids. With V trimmed by 3 bases and J by 10 bases, 4 bases remained unmatched. The CDR3 loop reads CAWSGTGSSPLHF. For the CDR3, the DNA is TGTGCCTGGAGCGGGACAGGGAGCTCACCCCTCCACTTT.